This T cell receptor beta chain is drawn from a study of human T cells and chemical hapten exposure. Whole-study findings and limits: With regard to DPC sensitization, TCRs above 1 in 1000 frequency did not change.

TCRdb passed the RACE reads through MiXCR, listing each CDR3 protein once. The sample shows 300,000 to 450,000 distinct CDR3 sequences, roughly 5.3% of them seen only once. This clonotype was found a few times. What it binds is not known. The time point is: pre-sensitization, week 0. Treatment of the sample: therapeutic diphenylcyclopropenone sensitization with weekly scalp DPC. The V end lost 3 bases, the J end lost 8 bases, and 20 bases lay between the germline ends. Germline V gene lookup returns CDR1 LGHDT and CDR2 YNNKEL (reference sequence). The CDR3 runs 16 residues. The sequence came from a woman aged 50 to 65 with alopecia areata. Some clones in this sample may be carry-over from other donors' samples. The sample here was whole blood, taken in connection with sensitization to the hapten diphenylcyclopropenone (DPC). The V gene is TRBV3-1, the J gene TRBJ2-1, with D perhaps assigned TRBD1 or TRBD2 (6 bases each). CDR3 bases: TGTGCCAGCAGCCATAGGTCTGGGGGGCGCGATGATGAGCAGTTCTTC. Translation: CASSHRSGGRDDEQFF.